The 4 T cell receptor beta chains below come from one sample, sequenced in a study of radiation and T cells in renal cell carcinoma. The time point denotes: blood 2 weeks post-SBRT. Specified treatment: 15 Gy SBRT to primary tumor, nephrectomy 4 weeks later. The assay was immunoSEQ multiplex PCR, and TCRdb's table has in-frame clones only and misses some. In the table there are some 50,000 clones, 80% of which are singletons. This specimen was blood, taken from a patient whose treatment included radiotherapy and nephrectomy. These receptors were obtained from a woman in her seventies with renal cell carcinoma.

This chain connects TRBV5-4 to TRBJ1-5; D is uncertain. V shed 0 bases and J shed 3 bases, with 7 bases lying between them. Germline V gives CDR1 SGHNT, CDR2 YYREEE (reference sequence). The CDR3 is made up of 14 amino acids. The CDR3 coding sequence is TGTGCCAGCAGCTTGGGGGGAATCAATCAGCCCCAGCATTTT. Amino acid sequence: CASSLGGINQPQHF.

This chain joins TRBV10-3 and TRBJ1-2; D ambiguous. The germline V gene has CDR1 ENHRY and CDR2 SYGVKD. The CDR3 runs to 13 residues. Trimming cost V 3 bases and J 6 bases, with 11 bases left between them. Here the CDR3 DNA reads TGTGCCATCAGTGAAGGTGTAGGAGATGGCTACACCTTC. Translated: CAISEGVGDGYTF.

CDR3 in DNA: TGTGCCAGCAGCGGAGGTGGAAGGTCCTACGAGCAGTACTTC. Protein sequence: CASSGGGRSYEQYF. V usage is TRBV2 and J usage is TRBJ2-7, with D possibly being TRBD2 (5 bases). CDR1 SNHLY and CDR2 FYNNEI come from the germline V gene. The V gene lost 6 bases and the J gene lost 1 base, with 13 bases spanning the gap. This CDR3 contains 14 residues.

Only one count was recorded for this clone. The chain couples TRBV19 to TRBJ1-1; D is uncertain. V shed 2 bases and J shed 1 base, with 2 bases lying between them. Per germline, CDR1 LNHDA and CDR2 SQIVND (reference sequence). The CDR3 is made up of 12 amino acids. The CDR3 loop is CASSIRNTEAFF. For the CDR3, the DNA is TGTGCCAGTAGTATAAGGAACACTGAAGCTTTCTTT.